This T cell receptor beta chain appears in the sequencing data of a study of blood T cell repertoires in COVID-19. The sample holds a few counts of this clone. Germline-derived CDR1 and CDR2 are SGHTA and FQGNSA. The length of the CDR3 is 17 residues. Losses at the gene ends were 1 base for V and 4 bases for J; bases not matched to a gene: 9. Profiling relied on immunoSEQ multiplex PCR, and the TCRdb table lists in-frame clones only, not all of them. The sample consists of about 150,000 clones, around 77% of them appearing once. The source material was peripheral blood. This receptor was taken from a man aged 50 to 60 with active or convalescent COVID-19. The V gene is TRBV7-2, the J gene TRBJ2-7; TRBD2 matches at 11 bases. CDR3 sequence reads: CASSLVITSGSGYEQYF. The CDR3 bases are TGTGCCAGCAGCTTAGTTATCACTAGCGGGAGCGGATACGAGCAGTACTTC.